A selection of T cell receptor beta chains follows, all from one sample in a study of OX40 agonist ivuxolimab in advanced cancers. Profiled with immunoSEQ multiplex PCR; TCRdb holds only in-frame clones, not every one. The sample lists about 93,000 clones, approximately 94% occurring once. Sample: CD4+ or CD8+ T cells sorted from blood, taken in a trial of the OX40 agonist ivuxolimab. The receptors stem from an adult with an advanced solid tumor such as melanoma, head and neck, liver or kidney cancer. Both conserved end residues are part of each CDR3. D genes are given only for firm matches. Clone size is stated in some rows and not others, as once, few, many or a class when expanded.

v_call	j_call	d_call	clone_size	cdr3_nt	cdr3_aa
TRBV7-9	TRBJ2-1	-	-	TGTGCCAGCAGCCCATATGACAATGAGCAGTTCTTC	CASSPYDNEQFF
TRBV14	TRBJ2-7	TRBD2	-	TGTGCCAGCAGCCAGCTAGCGGGAGTCCCCTACTACGAGCAGTACTTC	CASSQLAGVPYYEQYF
TRBV30	TRBJ2-2	-	-	TGTGCCTGGAGTAGGGACACCGGGGAGCTGTTTTTT	CAWSRDTGELFF
TRBV4-1	TRBJ1-2	-	-	TGCGCCAGCAGCCAAGCCCCCGCAGCTGACTATGGCTACACCTTC	CASSQAPAADYGYTF
TRBV27	TRBJ1-5	-	-	TGTGCCAGCAGTTTATACGCGGGGCGGAATCAGCCCCAGCATTTT	CASSLYAGRNQPQHF
TRBV19	TRBJ1-5	-	-	TGTGCCAGCCAGAGGGAATGGAGTCAGCCCCAGCATTTT	CASQREWSQPQHF
TRBV12-5	TRBJ2-2	TRBD1	-	TGTGCTAGTGGTTTGCCCTACAGGGGAGTCACCGGGGAGCTGTTTTTT	CASGLPYRGVTGELFF
TRBV11-2	TRBJ2-5	-	-	TGTGCCAGCAGCTTAGAAGACCGAAGCCGAAAAGGGACCCAGTACTTC	CASSLEDRSRKGTQYF
TRBV5-5	TRBJ2-7	-	once	TGTGCCAGCAGCATACACCCAGGGTCCTCCTACGAGCAGTACTTC	CASSIHPGSSYEQYF
TRBV7-9	TRBJ1-1	-	-	TGTGCCAGCAGCTTCCGTCGGAGGGACACTGAAGCTTTCTTT	CASSFRRRDTEAFF
TRBV6-1	TRBJ2-7	-	-	TGTGCCAGCAGTTACGGGGCGGTATGGTACTTC	CASSYGAVWYF
TRBV19	TRBJ2-1	TRBD2	-	TGTGCCAGTAGTACTAGTAGCGGGGCTTACAATGAGCAGTTCTTC	CASSTSSGAYNEQFF
TRBV7-8	TRBJ2-7	-	-	TGTGCCAGCAGCTTAGGTGTATCGACGAAATCCCACGAGCAGTACTTC	CASSLGVSTKSHEQYF
TRBV4-3	TRBJ2-7	-	once	TGCGCCAGCAGCCAAGCGATTCCAGGACCTTCCTACGAGCAGTACTTC	CASSQAIPGPSYEQYF
TRBV29-1	TRBJ2-5	TRBD1	-	TGCAGCGTTGAGACAGGGGGCAGCGGAGAGACCCAGTACTTC	CSVETGGSGETQYF
TRBV9	TRBJ2-3	TRBD2	-	TGTGCCAGCAGCGTAACTAGCGGGAGCGCAGATACGCAGTATTTT	CASSVTSGSADTQYF
TRBV29-1	TRBJ2-2	TRBD1	-	TGCAGCGTTGTGGGTGGGGGACAGGGAGCCGGGGAGCTGTTTTTT	CSVVGGGQGAGELFF
TRBV19	TRBJ1-2	-	-	TGTGCCAGTACAGGGGTTCATGGCTACACCTTC	CASTGVHGYTF